The source of this T cell receptor (beta chain) is a study of blood T cell repertoires in COVID-19. This CDR3 contains 16 residues. V trimming: 8 bases; J trimming: 1 base; junction bases outside the gene matches: 9. Germline loops: CDR1 LGHDT, CDR2 YNNKEL (reference sequence). Original processing notes: Amplification of reference gene primers provided the estimated nucleated cell counts. Repertoires were generated with immunoSEQ multiplex PCR, while TCRdb's copy carries only in-frame clones and drops some. V, J and clone size are those of that table, while D and trimming were read from the DNA. Found here are 150,000 to 170,000 clones, roughly 89% of them singletons; the top ten hold 0.5% to 0.6%.

The chain joins TRBV3-1 (or the pseudogene TRBV3-2) to TRBJ1-5; 9 positions match TRBD1. Sequencing input: peripheral blood. This clonotype was obtained from a man aged 50 to 60 with acute or convalescent COVID-19. This CDR3 reads CASPWGGTGSNQPQHF. The CDR3 nucleotides read TGTGCCAGCCCCTGGGGGGGGACAGGGAGCAATCAGCCCCAGCATTTT.